This T cell receptor (beta chain) was found in a study of cytomegalovirus exposure and HLA in healthy donors (dated 2017 in TCRdb). Context from the whole study: In an earlier analysis of 587 of the donors, roughly 300 Gb of sequence data and some 120 million unique TCR beta sequences from about 179 million T cells were reported. An early release covering just under 650 HLA-typed donors comprised approximately 290 gigabases of sequencing data and about 90 million unique TCR sequences. The genetic ancestry cluster associated with self-reported Caucasian donors included over 65% of the 398 genotyped donors. The study was designed to test whether signatures of past pathogen exposure could be identified by cataloging public T cell receptors. The study profiled the T cell repertoires of fewer than 850 subjects by immunosequencing and related them to cytomegalovirus serostatus. A separate validation cohort of approximately 120 different subjects was used in addition to the 666-subject first cohort. To predict cytomegalovirus infection status, the study brought together high-throughput TCR immunosequencing, statistical association of individual TCRs with disease status, and machine learning. To study patterns of TCR occurrence, a later analysis re-analyzed previously published TCR beta repertoires from 600 to 750 donors and added high-resolution HLA genotyping. Rather than using new phenotypic data, the later analysis identified candidate immune exposures from TCR beta sequences and from how often those sequences occurred across donors. To decide whether each TCR beta V gene segment behaved as functional or pseudogenic, an earlier analysis of some 570 of the donors relied on high-throughput TCR beta sequencing. Alongside the repertoire data, information on donor age, sex, ethnicity and CMV serostatus was compiled. Genome-wide SNP genotypes for about 60% of the roughly 700 donors were used in a later genetic analysis, which treated that subset as a discovery cohort. All discovery cohort repertoires had been generated on a single sequencing platform. Both class I and class II loci were covered by HLA typing, at four-digit resolution. Typing coverage differed by locus: A, B, C, DRB1 and DQB1 were typed in about 629-630 donors, DQA1 in 522, DPA1 in 600 to 610, and DPB1 in 400 to 480. Roughly five DR-DQ haplotypes were treated as single units for association and clustering because of strong linkage in the cohort. On average, approximately 250,000 unique TCR beta nucleotide sequences were sequenced per donor among about 400 genotyped donors of the cohort, with about 19% of those sequences being non-productive. Summary of the overall study and its limitations: Compared with the approximately 670-donor mean, donors in an Asian-associated ancestry cluster had fewer N-insertions in productive TCRs, according to a later genetic analysis. Because counts were too low, 15 to 20 rarely observed V segments, including chromosome 9 orphons, were excluded from the earlier analysis of 587 of the donors. Specific HLA alleles were associated with around 18,000 TCR beta sequences at a false discovery rate of 0.05 in a later analysis. Because HLA typing was missing for some donors at each locus, association tests included only the typed subset. According to a later analysis, most CMV-associated TCR beta chains appeared to be HLA-restricted, and the HLA associations seemed to be driven largely by CMV exposure. Presence/absence analyses assumed roughly uniform sequencing depth across donors, an assumption that may not hold. Linkage disequilibrium might explain the correlated functional status among segregating V segments, but an unknown experimental factor could not be ruled out. In vitro tests confirmed that a few of the cytomegalovirus-associated TCR beta chains recognize cytomegalovirus antigens. In this cohort, only TCR beta chains were sequenced, and detectable features were limited by the absence of alpha or paired-chain data. A total of around 150 TCR beta chains were listed by the study as associated with cytomegalovirus. An earlier analysis of approximately 540 of the donors showed that most TCR beta V segments appeared in productive rearrangements either about 90% or about 30% of the time, which broadly matched IMGT annotations. Most TCR sequences were seen in very few donors, while some public TCRs were found in many individuals. A later genetic analysis associated a missense DCLRE1C variant with V-gene and J-gene trimming of TCR beta chains, and an independent cohort replicated the association. It was suggested by the authors that the approach could potentially be generalized to other disease states and immunological phenotypes. A further reported finding was that TCR beta sequences accurately predicted the HLA-A and HLA-B alleles for most subjects in the first cohort. According to a later analysis, TCR association rates differed among HLA loci, with DRB1 alleles showing the most associated TCRs and HLA-C alleles showing the fewest. Immune exposure information for the cohort was limited to CMV serostatus. Several of the top co-occurrence clusters appeared to be linked to parvovirus B19, influenza, CMV and Epstein-Barr virus, according to a later analysis. In a later analysis, HLA-associated TCR beta chains were found to be more clonally expanded and to have lower generation probabilities than equally common non-associated chains. When HLA alleles, especially DR and DQ, strongly co-occurred, TCR associations were difficult to assign to individual alleles. A cluster of highly shared sequence variants was judged likely to represent a technical artifact of the sequencing pipeline. In both the original and validation cohorts, the classifier was reported to diagnose cytomegalovirus status with high specificity and sensitivity.

The cohort comprised some 700 healthy bone marrow donors. At the time of sampling, every cohort member was nominally healthy, though immune exposures that went unrecorded were likely present. The donor tested CMV seropositive and was one of the 289 seropositive cohort members. A peripheral blood sample was collected from each donor, and TCR beta sequencing was performed on peripheral blood mononuclear cells. Genomic DNA was extracted from the blood cell samples with the Qiagen DNeasy Blood Extraction Kit. In regard to this clone: Its antigen remains undetermined. The record has no base qualities; no much larger clone is one base away.

The library was generated by the immunoSEQ multiplex PCR assay. The multiplex PCR relied on a mix of 60 forward primers for TCR Vbeta segments and 13 reverse primers for TCR Jbeta segments. Amplification of the CDR3 region of rearranged TCR beta genes was performed with a multiplex PCR assay on genomic DNA. The Illumina HiSeq System was used to sequence the amplified TCR beta libraries as 87-base-pair reads. As for the original processing: In a later analysis, roughly 80 million unique TCR beta chains were counted across the 500 to 700 repertoires, and approximately 11 million of these chains were shared by at least two donors. Raw reads were error-corrected and collapsed into unique sequences by a nearest-neighbor algorithm in which closely related sequences were merged to remove PCR and sequencing errors. V, D and J gene segments were assigned by aligning CDR3 sequences to IMGT reference sequences. For a sequence to be retained, a match of at least six nucleotides was required to both a V gene segment and a J gene segment. Rearrangements were classified as productive when the CDR3 lacked stop codons and remained in frame with V and J, and all other rearrangements were classified as non-productive. Following IMGT convention, CDR3 was defined as the stretch from the second conserved V-encoded cysteine up to the conserved J-encoded phenylalanine. The earlier analysis of 587 of the donors excluded sequences that lacked an unambiguous match to a single V gene segment. In an earlier analysis of approximately 550 of the donors, V segments were called functional above 56.7% productive rearrangements and were called segregating when the between-donor standard deviation exceeded 5%. To diagnose cytomegalovirus status from the catalog of TCR beta chain sequences, a statistical classification framework was built. V and J gene assignment, in a later analysis, came from comparing TCR nucleotide sequences with IMGT/GENE-DB human TR gene sequences. A later analysis assigned CDR3 sequences and most-parsimonious VDJ recombination scenarios with the TCRdist pipeline. In a later analysis, each TCR beta chain was defined by its CDR3 amino acid sequence together with its V-gene family, and reads lacking a unique V-gene family were excluded. As a way to deal with suspected cross-contamination and a sequencing artifact, a later analysis dropped hundreds of nucleotide sequences that were highly shared and had low generation probability. In a later analysis, a clonal expansion index was calculated for each public chain from normalized within-repertoire ranks of inferred template counts. In a later analysis, generation probabilities were computed using a VDJ recombination model fitted to out-of-frame rearrangements, and the results were checked against IGoR. A later analysis scored TCR-TCR, TCR-HLA and TCR-CMV co-occurrence with hypergeometric tests, applying a repertoire-size bias correction to TCR pairs. A later analysis estimated false discovery rates by permuting HLA or CMV assignments 20 times. A later analysis grouped co-occurring TCRs with DBSCAN, adding TCRdist sequence similarity when clustering within HLA-allele-positive subsets. For co-occurrence clustering, repertoires with fewer than 30,000 or more than 120,000 public chains were excluded, along with about five repertoires with anomalous nucleotide sharing. TCRdb took over this immuneACCESS table, retaining in-frame rearrangements with V and J assigned. Such tables are incomplete; in checked studies, under half of the missing clones stem from an unresolved V gene, and the remainder is unexplained. The V and J calls and the clone size are those of that table, but D and trimming were determined from the DNA. The sample yields 100,000 to 150,000 clones; 70% to 85% were counted once. The ten largest clones take up around 2.5% of the sample.

The sample consisted of PBMCs. This clonotype was obtained from a woman in her sixties in good health and CMV-seropositive.

The CDR3 protein is CASSFWRDNSPLHF. The base sequence is TGTGCCAGCAGCTTTTGGAGGGATAATTCACCCCTCCACTTT. The receptor chain draws on TRBV11-2 and TRBJ1-6; no D gene is confidently identified. Counted from cysteine to phenylalanine, this CDR3 has 14 amino acids. The kept DNA is CDR3 alone, 42 bases in frame from the first base. Via the germline V gene, CDR1 is SGHAT and CDR2 FQNNGV. Trimming takes 3 bases from V and 5 bases from J, and the germline ends sit 8 bases apart. The entire variable domain, with the stretches around the CDR3 drawn from the reference TRBV11-2 and TRBJ1-6 proteins, is EAGVAQSPRYKIIEKRQSVAFWCNPISGHATLYWYQQILGQGPKLLIQFQNNGVVDDSQLPKDRFSAERLKGVDSTLKIQPAKLEDSAVYLCASSFWRDNSPLHFGNGTRLTVT.